A single T cell receptor beta chain is shown here with its context. Its matching antigen is unknown. From germline, CDR1 is MGHRA and CDR2 YSYEKL. V was trimmed by 0 bases and J by 4 bases, leaving 8 bases between them. This CDR3 has 14 residues. Together with a sample-barcoded 5' primer, a J-beta primer mix was included in a second PCR lasting about 6 to 11 cycles. TCRdb re-called the 5' RACE reads through MiXCR, storing one row per CDR3 protein. Of about 800,000 distinct CDR3 sequences in the sample, 25% were seen once. The data were obtained in a study of blood T cells in healthy people across ages. Broader study findings: Donor CMV status was unknown, possibly confounding expanded clonotype changes. Because sorting was not performed, PBMCs prevented conclusive naive versus antigen-experienced comparison.

The same data also went into a second study, on T cells of mothers and their children. As reported in that work: Samples came from three healthy Caucasian mothers and their six children. Several million TCR beta reads per child versus over 8.5 million per mother.

This sequence joins TRBV4-1 and TRBJ2-3; D gene ambiguous. Sequenced sample: blood. This sequence originates from a boy aged 5 to 17 in good health. The CDR3 sequence is CASSQEFSADTQYF. The CDR3 region has the DNA TGCGCCAGCAGCCAAGAGTTTTCGGCAGATACGCAGTATTTT.